Shown below are 30 T cell receptor beta chains from a single sample sequenced in a study of T cells in localized non-small cell lung cancer. Produced via immunoSEQ multiplex PCR; TCRdb's table is partial and in-frame only. The table shows approximately 26,000 clones, with more than 75% occurring only once. Sample: peripheral blood, taken before any cancer treatment. The receptors were sampled from a woman aged 40 to 75 with stage I lung adenocarcinoma.

V is TRBV11-3 and J is TRBJ2-3; 12 bases are shared with TRBD2. This CDR3 region has 17 residues. Germline V gene sequence: CDR1 SGHNT, CDR2 YENEEA. The junction had 7 bases not matched to a gene; V was cut back by 4 bases and J by 2 bases. CDR3 DNA sequence: TGTGCCAGCAGCTCTCGGACTAGCGGGGTAGACACAGATACGCAGTATTTT. Translation gives CASSSRTSGVDTDTQYF.

This rearrangement joins TRBV4-3 to TRBJ1-3; D call uncertain. The ends were cut back, 1 base at V and 2 bases at J, with 15 bases in the middle. Germline loops: CDR1 LGHNA, CDR2 YSLEER. The CDR3 contains 17 residues. The CDR3 loop reads CASSQAVPGYTGNTIYF. CDR3 bases: TGCGCCAGCAGCCAAGCAGTGCCAGGATACACTGGAAACACCATATATTTT.

The chain employs TRBV5-1 and TRBJ2-1; TRBD2 agrees at 8 bases. The CDR3 runs 15 residues. V was pared by 0 bases and J by 8 bases, with 7 bases of the junction left unmatched. Germline V CDR1 and CDR2: SGHRS, YFSETQ. In DNA, the CDR3 is TGCGCCAGCAGCTTGGTGGCTAGCGGGTGGGATGAGCAGTTCTTC. Amino acids: CASSLVASGWDEQFF. Supplemented by reference TRBV5-1 and TRBJ2-1, the full variable domain reads KAGVTQTPRYLIKTRGQQVTLSCSPISGHRSVSWYQQTPGQGLQFLFEYFSETQRNKGNFPGRFSGRQFSNSRSEMNVSTLELGDSALYLCASSLVASGWDEQFFGPGTRLTVL.

The chain employs TRBV19 and TRBJ2-1; 9 nucleotides agree with TRBD1. The V and J ends lost 3 bases and 7 bases, in that order; junction bases with no gene match: 7. The CDR3 runs to 15 residues. Looked up from germline, CDR1 is LNHDA and CDR2 is SQIVND (reference sequence). The chain's CDR3 is CASSIGDRDRNEQFF. In nucleotides, the CDR3 is TGTGCCAGTAGTATCGGGGACAGGGATAGGAATGAGCAGTTCTTC. The entire variable domain, with the rest obtained from reference TRBV19 and TRBJ2-1, is as follows: DGGITQSPKYLFRKEGQNVTLSCEQNLNHDAMYWYRQDPGQGLRLIYYSQIVNDFQKGDIAEGYSVSREKKESFPLTVTSAQKNPTAFYLCASSIGDRDRNEQFFGPGTRLTVL.

The V and J genes are TRBV7-2 and TRBJ2-7; 14 nucleotides match TRBD2. V dropped 3 bases and J dropped 6; count of bases not matched to a gene: 10. CDR3 length: 17 residues. Germline assignment: CDR1 SGHTA and CDR2 FQGNSA. The CDR3 coding sequence is TGTGCCAGCAGCTTGGGACTAGCGGGGGAGCAACGGGGCGAGCAGTACTTC. Amino acids: CASSLGLAGEQRGEQYF.

The table lists this clone with a count of one. This sequence joins TRBV30 and TRBJ1-2; 10 bases line up with TRBD1. The V segment lost 6 bases and the J segment 3 bases; nucleotides outside the gene matches: 10. The germline gives CDR1 GTSNPN, CDR2 SVGIG (reference sequence). The CDR3 sequence is 15 residues long. CDR3 sequence reads: CACPGTGDQDYGYTF. Here the CDR3 DNA reads TGTGCCTGTCCCGGGACAGGGGATCAGGACTATGGCTACACCTTC.

CDR3 coding DNA: TGCGCCAGCAGCCCCGGGACAGGGGAGATCGGCGGTGAAAAACTGTTTTTT. This translates into CASSPGTGEIGGEKLFF. V and J are TRBV4-1 and TRBJ1-4, with 10 bases fitting TRBD1. Per germline, CDR1 MGHRA and CDR2 YSYEKL. This CDR3 is 17 amino acids long. With 4 bases clipped from V and 7 bases from J, the junction kept 12 bases outside the gene matches.

The rearrangement joins TRBV7-9 to TRBJ1-2, with 7 nucleotides matching TRBD1. CDR1 is SEHNR, CDR2 FQNEAQ, per germline (reference sequence). The CDR3 sequence is 15 residues long. The ends lost 5 bases at V and 6 bases at J; junction bases unmatched: 12. CDR3 sequence reads: CASSLGQVSLHGYTF. CDR3 coding DNA: TGTGCCAGCAGCCTAGGACAGGTATCCCTACATGGCTACACCTTC.

This chain links TRBV11-2 with TRBJ2-2; 11 bases match TRBD2. The CDR3 has 19 amino acids. V trimming: 5 bases; J trimming: 7 bases; junction bases outside the gene matches: 18. CDR1 and CDR2 (germline): SGHAT, FQNNGV. The CDR3 region has the DNA TGTGCCAGCAGCCCCAGCTGGGTAGCGGGGGGGCTCGTGGTCGGGGAGCTGTTTTTT. This sequence encodes CASSPSWVAGGLVVGELFF.

The V call is TRBV15, the J call TRBJ1-3; D remains ambiguous. V was shortened by 4 bases and J by 0 bases, with 4 bases between the two germline ends. This CDR3 is built from 13 residues. Looked up from germline, CDR1 is LNHNV and CDR2 is YYDKDF (reference sequence). CDR3 in amino acids: CATSISSGNTIYF. In nucleotides, the CDR3 is TGTGCCACCAGCATTAGCTCTGGAAACACCATATATTTT.

With regard to this clone: This sample also contains other DNA sequences that code for the same CDR3. V is TRBV5-1 and J is TRBJ1-6, with 7 bases identical to TRBD1. The CDR3 consists of 12 residues. Germline V gene sequence: CDR1 SGHRS, CDR2 YFSETQ. Germline trimming cut 4 bases from V and 10 bases from J; bases unmatched to any gene: 2. CDR3 in DNA: TGCGCCAGCAGCCGACAGGGATCACCCCTCCACTTT. It specifies CASSRQGSPLHF.

The chain couples TRBV4-3 to TRBJ1-6; D is uncertain. V lost 0 bases and J 9 bases, leaving 12 bases between the germline ends. CDR1 and CDR2 (germline): LGHNA, YSLEER. The CDR3 has 15 amino acids. The CDR3 DNA is TGCGCCAGCAGCCAAGATCCTCTTCTCGGTTCACCCCTCCACTTT. Protein sequence: CASSQDPLLGSPLHF.

The V call is TRBV19, the J call TRBJ2-7; the match to TRBD2 covers 7 bases. Unmatched junction bases numbered 7, after V lost 5 bases and J lost 12 bases. The CDR3 is 11 amino acids. CDR1 is LNHDA, CDR2 SQIVND, per germline (reference sequence). CDR3 in amino acids: CASSQRDRRYF. Here the CDR3 DNA reads TGTGCCAGTAGTCAGCGGGACCGAAGGTACTTC.

The chain combines TRBV4-1 with TRBJ2-3; the match to TRBD2 covers 7 bases. V gave up 0 bases and J gave up 5 bases; unmatched junction bases: 8. The CDR3 extends over 16 amino acids. Germline assignment: CDR1 MGHRA and CDR2 YSYEKL. DNA of the CDR3: TGCGCCAGCAGCCAAGAGGGGAGGGTCACATTAGATACGCAGTATTTT. Its protein product is CASSQEGRVTLDTQYF.

J is TRBJ2-5 and V is TRBV9, with D perhaps TRBD2 (5 bases). With 3 bases removed from V and 0 bases from J, the gap between germline ends came to 12 bases. Germline assignment: CDR1 SGDLS and CDR2 YYNGEE. The CDR3 has 15 residues. This chain's CDR3 is CASSASGLYQETQYF. The CDR3 DNA follows: TGTGCCAGCAGCGCTTCCGGACTGTACCAAGAGACCCAGTACTTC.

The chain uses TRBV7-9 and TRBJ1-1; D is uncertain. Germline V lookup: CDR1 SEHNR, CDR2 FQNEAQ (reference sequence). The CDR3 is 11 amino acids. V lost 0 bases and J lost 8, with 4 bases in between. CDR3 nucleotides: TGTGCCAGCAGCTTAGCAGGGGAAGCTTTCTTT. Translated, it gives CASSLAGEAFF.

This clone rates as medium-sized (0.01 to 0.1%). The chain carries TRBV7-2 and TRBJ2-7; weak D call: TRBD1 (5 bases). There are 16 residues in the CDR3. The V and J ends lost 2 bases and 2 bases respectively, with 16 bases between them. Per the germline V gene, CDR1 is SGHTA and CDR2 is FQGNSA. CDR3 sequence: CASSLQALQGTYEQYF. In DNA form, the CDR3 reads TGTGCCAGCAGCTTACAGGCCCTGCAGGGAACCTACGAGCAGTACTTC.

This clone was detected only a few times. The chain combines TRBV9 with TRBJ1-1; D ambiguous. Germline V gene sequence: CDR1 SGDLS, CDR2 YYNGEE. The CDR3 runs to 13 residues. With 1 base removed from V and 1 base from J, the gap between germline ends came to 5 bases. The CDR3 nucleotides are TGTGCCAGCAGCGTATCCTCGAACACTGAAGCTTTCTTT. Residues: CASSVSSNTEAFF.

The chain carries TRBV7-2 and TRBJ1-4; D unresolved. V was clipped by 1 base and J by 8 bases, with 11 bases between them. The length of the CDR3 is 14 residues. From germline, CDR1 is SGHTA and CDR2 FQGNSA. CDR3 residues: CASSLDRRPEKLFF. CDR3 coding DNA: TGTGCCAGCAGCTTAGACCGACGCCCCGAAAAACTGTTTTTT.

The CDR3, as DNA: TGTGCCAGCAGTGAATATGGGGGGGTCTATGGCTACACCTTC. Its protein product is CASSEYGGVYGYTF. The rearrangement uses TRBV25-1 and TRBJ1-2, with D perhaps matching TRBD1 (5 bases). The V end was cut by 0 bases, the J end by 4 bases, with 9 bases between. The V gene's germline CDR1 is MGHDK and CDR2 SYGVNS. The CDR3 runs 14 residues.

The chain uses TRBV5-4 and TRBJ2-7, with a tentative D call TRBD1 (5 bases). This CDR3 is built from 14 residues. In germline, CDR1 is SGHNT, CDR2 YYREEE (reference sequence). With 2 bases removed from V and 3 bases from J, the gap between germline ends came to 12 bases. The DNA of the CDR3 is TGTGCCAGCAGCTTCGGCAGGGTTGGCTACGAGCAGTACTTC. Translation: CASSFGRVGYEQYF.

The chain is built from TRBV18 and TRBJ2-3; either TRBD1 or TRBD2 may supply D (6 bases each). Germline values: CDR1 KGHSH, CDR2 LQKENI. V was clipped by 4 bases and J by 5 bases, with 16 bases between them. The CDR3 contains 15 residues. The CDR3: CASSRTRGVEDTQYF. The CDR3 DNA reads TGTGCCAGCTCACGGACGAGGGGGGTGGAAGATACGCAGTATTTT.

In its sample, this clone was seen once. This sequence joins TRBV5-4 and TRBJ1-5; D is possibly TRBD1 (5 bases). The CDR3 sequence is 13 residues long. Germline loops: CDR1 SGHNT, CDR2 YYREEE (reference sequence). V lost 2 bases and J 7 bases, leaving 10 bases between the germline ends. The CDR3 DNA reads as TGTGCCAGCAGCTTTTCAGGGATGCAGCCCCAGCATTTT. Amino acid sequence: CASSFSGMQPQHF.

The V and J genes are TRBV2 and TRBJ2-5; D gene ambiguous. The ends were cut back, 2 bases at V and 5 bases at J, with 9 bases in the middle. The CDR3 length is 13 residues. Germline assignment: CDR1 SNHLY and CDR2 FYNNEI. The CDR3 region is CASSELELETQYF. DNA of the CDR3: TGTGCCAGCAGTGAACTCGAGCTGGAGACCCAGTACTTC.

This chain uses TRBV11-2 with TRBJ1-3; TRBD1 is a possible D gene (5 bases). This CDR3 comprises 15 residues. Germline CDR1 is SGHAT and CDR2 is FQNNGV. The V end was cut by 4 bases, the J end by 0 bases, with 10 bases between. The CDR3 reads CASSSIQGSGNTIYF. The DNA for the CDR3 is TGTGCCAGCAGCTCGATTCAGGGCTCTGGAAACACCATATATTTT.

This chain joins TRBV27 and TRBJ1-1; D is unresolved. CDR1 and CDR2 (germline): MNHEY, SMNVEV (reference sequence). This CDR3 contains 15 residues. V lost 6 bases to trimming and J lost 1 base, with 15 bases between them. The CDR3, as DNA: TGTGCCAGCAGCGCACGCCGCCGAGGGAACACTGAAGCTTTCTTT. Translating gives CASSARRRGNTEAFF.

The chain recombines TRBV7-6 with TRBJ2-7, with 10 nucleotides matching TRBD2. Germline V gene data show CDR1 as SGHVS and CDR2 as FNYEAQ. This CDR3 region has 16 residues. After removal of 3 bases from V and 3 bases from J, the junction contained 8 bases not matched to a gene. The CDR3 DNA reads TGTGCCAGCAGCTTTGGTCGAGCGGGGGGGTTCTACGAGCAGTACTTC. Its protein is CASSFGRAGGFYEQYF.

The rearrangement links TRBV27 to TRBJ2-1; D tentatively fits TRBD1 or TRBD2 (6 bases each). Trimming took off 3 bases at V and 10 bases at J, with 13 bases between the two ends. The CDR3 totals 13 residues. Germline V gene sequence: CDR1 MNHEY, CDR2 SMNVEV (reference sequence). CDR3 region: CASSFLGGTEQFF. Written as DNA, the CDR3 is TGTGCCAGCAGTTTCCTCGGGGGCACGGAGCAGTTCTTC.

This clone was seen once. The CDR3 nucleotides are TGTGCCAGCAGCTCGACAGGGAACTCCTACGAGCAGTACTTC. Protein product: CASSSTGNSYEQYF. The chain uses TRBV5-8 and TRBJ2-7; 7 bases are a match to TRBD1. This CDR3 has 14 amino acids. The V and J ends lost 3 bases and 0 bases, in that order; junction bases with no gene match: 3. Germline-derived CDR1 and CDR2 are SGHTS and YDEGEE.

This clone showed up just a few times. The chain employs TRBV7-2 and TRBJ2-3, with 7 bases aligning to TRBD1. Germline CDR1 and CDR2: SGHTA and FQGNSA. The CDR3 runs 16 residues. After removal of 3 bases from V and 0 bases from J, the junction contained 6 bases not matched to a gene. CDR3 amino acids: CASSLWWTGSTDTQYF. CDR3 DNA: TGTGCCAGCAGCTTGTGGTGGACAGGAAGCACAGATACGCAGTATTTT.